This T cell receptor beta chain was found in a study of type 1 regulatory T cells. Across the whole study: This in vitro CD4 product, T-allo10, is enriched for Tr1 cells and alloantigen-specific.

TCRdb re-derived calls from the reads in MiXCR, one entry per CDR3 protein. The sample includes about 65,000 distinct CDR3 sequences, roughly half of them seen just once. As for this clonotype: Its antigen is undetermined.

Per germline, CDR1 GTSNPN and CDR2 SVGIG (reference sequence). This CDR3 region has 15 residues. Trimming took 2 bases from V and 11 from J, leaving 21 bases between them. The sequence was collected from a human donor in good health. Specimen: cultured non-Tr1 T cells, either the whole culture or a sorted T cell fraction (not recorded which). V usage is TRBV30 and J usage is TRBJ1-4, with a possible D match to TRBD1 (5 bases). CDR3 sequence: CAWSPASGLTTKLFF. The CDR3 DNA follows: TGTGCCTGGAGTCCCGCCTCGGGACTGACTACGAAACTGTTTTTT.